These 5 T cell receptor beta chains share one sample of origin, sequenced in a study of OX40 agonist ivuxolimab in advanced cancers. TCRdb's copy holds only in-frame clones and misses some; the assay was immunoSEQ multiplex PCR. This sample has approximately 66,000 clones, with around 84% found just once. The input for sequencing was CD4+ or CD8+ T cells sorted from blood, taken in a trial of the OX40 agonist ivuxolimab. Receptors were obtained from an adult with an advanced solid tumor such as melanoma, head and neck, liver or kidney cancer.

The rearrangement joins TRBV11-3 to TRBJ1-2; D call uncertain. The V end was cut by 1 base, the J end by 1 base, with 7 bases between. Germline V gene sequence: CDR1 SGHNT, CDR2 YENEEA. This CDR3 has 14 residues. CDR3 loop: CASSLGQNNYGYTF. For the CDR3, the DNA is TGTGCCAGCAGCTTAGGACAAAATAACTATGGCTACACCTTC.

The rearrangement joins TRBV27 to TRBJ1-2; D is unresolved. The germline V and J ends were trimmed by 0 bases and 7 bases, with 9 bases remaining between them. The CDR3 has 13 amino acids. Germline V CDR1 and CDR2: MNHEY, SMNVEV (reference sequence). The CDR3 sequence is CASSLSGGLGYTF. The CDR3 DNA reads TGTGCCAGCAGTTTATCGGGTGGGCTTGGCTACACCTTC.

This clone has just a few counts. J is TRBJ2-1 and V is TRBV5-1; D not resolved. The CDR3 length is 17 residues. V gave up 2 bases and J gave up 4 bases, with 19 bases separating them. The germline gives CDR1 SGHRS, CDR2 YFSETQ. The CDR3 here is CASSFFPAGEKYNEQFF. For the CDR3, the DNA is TGCGCCAGCAGCTTTTTTCCAGCAGGAGAAAAATACAATGAGCAGTTCTTC.

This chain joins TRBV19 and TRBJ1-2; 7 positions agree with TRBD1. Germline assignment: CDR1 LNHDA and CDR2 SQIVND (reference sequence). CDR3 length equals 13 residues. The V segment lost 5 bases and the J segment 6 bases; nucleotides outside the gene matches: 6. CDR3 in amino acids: CASSLLTGNGYTF. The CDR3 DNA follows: TGTGCCAGTAGTTTGTTGACAGGGAATGGCTACACCTTC.

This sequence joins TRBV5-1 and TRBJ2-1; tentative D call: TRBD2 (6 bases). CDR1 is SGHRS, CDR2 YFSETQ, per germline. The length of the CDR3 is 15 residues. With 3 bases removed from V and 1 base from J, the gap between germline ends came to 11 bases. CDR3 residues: CASSWGVGSYNEQFF. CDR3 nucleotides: TGCGCCAGCAGCTGGGGGGTGGGATCCTACAATGAGCAGTTCTTC.